One sample yielded the 8 T cell receptor beta chains listed below, sequenced in a study of blood T cell repertoires in COVID-19. Repertoires were generated with immunoSEQ multiplex PCR, while TCRdb's copy carries only in-frame clones and drops some. The sample has some 500,000 clones; around 87% are singletons. Sequencing was done on a sample of PBMCs or T cells enriched from blood (not recorded which). These receptors were collected from a woman between 35 and 50 years old who had recovered from COVID-19.

V usage is TRBV27 and J usage is TRBJ2-2; D ambiguous. The germline gives CDR1 MNHEY, CDR2 SMNVEV (reference sequence). The CDR3 spans 13 residues. The V end was cut by 5 bases, the J end by 5 bases, with 9 bases between. The CDR3 region is CASSIDKTGELFF. DNA of the CDR3: TGTGCCAGCAGTATAGACAAGACCGGGGAGCTGTTTTTT.

A single count supports this clone. V is TRBV27 and J is TRBJ2-5, with D perhaps matching TRBD2 (6 bases). Trimming stripped 5 bases from V and 5 bases from J, with 12 bases between. Germline V CDR1 and CDR2: MNHEY, SMNVEV (reference sequence). The CDR3 has 13 amino acids. The CDR3 reads CASSMWAGETQYF. The CDR3 nucleotides are TGTGCCAGCAGTATGTGGGCGGGGGAGACCCAGTACTTC.

The chain is built from TRBV18 and TRBJ1-2, with D perhaps TRBD1 (5 bases). Germline values: CDR1 KGHSH, CDR2 LQKENI. V shed 6 bases and J shed 3 bases, with 14 bases lying between them. This CDR3 spans 14 amino acids. CDR3 loop: CASSPTRGYYGYTF. The CDR3 coding sequence is TGTGCCAGCTCCCCGACTAGGGGATACTATGGCTACACCTTC.

This clone has just a few counts. This sequence joins TRBV4-3 and TRBJ2-7; maybe TRBD1 (6 bases). CDR1 is LGHNA, CDR2 YSLEER, per germline. With 3 bases removed from V and 2 bases from J, the gap between germline ends came to 8 bases. This CDR3 spans 13 amino acids. The DNA for the CDR3 is TGCGCCAGCAGCCAGGGGGCCACCTACGAGCAGTACTTC. It codes for CASSQGATYEQYF.

This chain links TRBV11-2 with TRBJ2-7, with D maybe TRBD1 (5 bases). The CDR3 length is 13 residues. Deletions cut 5 bases from V and 2 bases from J, with 10 bases between. The V gene's germline CDR1 is SGHAT and CDR2 FQNNGV. CDR3 protein: CASSPDRAYEQYF. The CDR3 region has the DNA TGTGCCAGCAGCCCCGACAGAGCCTACGAGCAGTACTTC.

This clone was observed a few times. The rearrangement links TRBV11-3 to TRBJ1-2; D gene uncertain. CDR3 length: 13 amino acids. V was pared by 1 base and J by 4 bases, with 7 bases between. Germline V gene sequence: CDR1 SGHNT, CDR2 YENEEA. DNA of the CDR3: TGTGCCAGCAGCTTAGGGCAGTCCTATGGCTACACCTTC. It is translated as CASSLGQSYGYTF.

V is TRBV10-1 and J is TRBJ1-3; D might be TRBD1 (6 bases). V lost 6 bases, J lost 2 bases, and 14 bases lay in between. CDR3 length: 15 residues. Looked up from germline, CDR1 is WNHNN and CDR2 is SYGVQD (reference sequence). CDR3 DNA sequence: TGCGCCAGCAGCCTGGACAGACACCCTGGAAACACCATATATTTT. This gives the protein CASSLDRHPGNTIYF.

The rearrangement uses TRBV30 and TRBJ1-5, with 8 bases that match TRBD1. Germline V lookup: CDR1 GTSNPN, CDR2 SVGIG (reference sequence). V trimming: 1 base; J trimming: 6 bases; junction bases outside the gene matches: 5. The CDR3 totals 14 residues. CDR3 loop: CAWSADRESQPQHF. The CDR3 bases are TGTGCCTGGAGTGCGGACAGGGAAAGTCAGCCCCAGCATTTT.